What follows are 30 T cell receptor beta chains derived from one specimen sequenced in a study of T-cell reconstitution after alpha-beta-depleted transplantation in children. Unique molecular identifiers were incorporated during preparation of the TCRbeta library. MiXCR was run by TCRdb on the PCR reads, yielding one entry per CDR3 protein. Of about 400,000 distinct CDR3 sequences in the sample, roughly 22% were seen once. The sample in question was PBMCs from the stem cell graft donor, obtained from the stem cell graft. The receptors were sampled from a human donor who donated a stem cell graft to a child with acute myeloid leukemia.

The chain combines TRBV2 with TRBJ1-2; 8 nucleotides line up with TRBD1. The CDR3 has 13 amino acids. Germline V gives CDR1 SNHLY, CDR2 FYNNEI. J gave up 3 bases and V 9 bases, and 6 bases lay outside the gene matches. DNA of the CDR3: TGTGCCAGTTTTGGGACAGGTCACTATGGCTACACCTTC. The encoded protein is CASFGTGHYGYTF.

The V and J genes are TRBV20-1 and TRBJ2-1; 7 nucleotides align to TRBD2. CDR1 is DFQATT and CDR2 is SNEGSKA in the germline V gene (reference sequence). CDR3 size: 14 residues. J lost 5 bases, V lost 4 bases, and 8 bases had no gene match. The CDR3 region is CSATGLGPHNEQFF. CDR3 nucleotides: TGCAGTGCTACCGGACTAGGCCCCCACAATGAGCAGTTCTTC.

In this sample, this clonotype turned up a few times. The CDR3 region is CASSETGDSNQPQHF. The CDR3 nucleotides are TGTGCCAGCAGCGAAACAGGAGATAGCAATCAGCCCCAGCATTTT. The chain recombines TRBV9 with TRBJ1-5, with a possible D match to TRBD1 (5 bases). This CDR3 spans 15 amino acids. V gave up 3 bases and J gave up 0 bases, with 10 bases separating them. The germline gives CDR1 SGDLS, CDR2 YYNGEE.

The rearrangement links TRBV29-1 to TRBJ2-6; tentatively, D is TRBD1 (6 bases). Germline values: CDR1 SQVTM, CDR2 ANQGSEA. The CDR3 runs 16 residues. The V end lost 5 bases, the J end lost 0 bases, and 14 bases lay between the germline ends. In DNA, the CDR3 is TGCAGCGTTTCCGGGACATCTGCCTCTGGGGCCAACGTCCTGACTTTC. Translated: CSVSGTSASGANVLTF.

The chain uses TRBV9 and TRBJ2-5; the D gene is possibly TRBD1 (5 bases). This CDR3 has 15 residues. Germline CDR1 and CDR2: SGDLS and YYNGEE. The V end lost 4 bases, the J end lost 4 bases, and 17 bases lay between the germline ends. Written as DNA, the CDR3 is TGTGCCAGCAGCTCCCAGACAGCGACCCTAGAGACCCAGTACTTC. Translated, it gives CASSSQTATLETQYF.

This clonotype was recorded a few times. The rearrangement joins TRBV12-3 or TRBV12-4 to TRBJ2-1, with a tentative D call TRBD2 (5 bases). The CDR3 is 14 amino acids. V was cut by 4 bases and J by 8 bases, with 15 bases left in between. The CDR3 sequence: CASSWAQGRDEQFF. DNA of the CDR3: TGTGCCAGCAGTTGGGCCCAAGGGCGGGATGAGCAGTTCTTC.

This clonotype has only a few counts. Written as DNA, the CDR3 is TGCGCCAGCAGCCAAGGTCCAGGTGGCACCGGGGAGCTGTTTTTT. It translates to CASSQGPGGTGELFF. The chain uses TRBV4-3 and TRBJ2-2; D gene unclear. Germline lookup yields CDR1 LGHNA and CDR2 YSLEER. The CDR3 runs 15 residues. V lost 1 base to trimming and J lost 4 bases, with 10 bases between them.

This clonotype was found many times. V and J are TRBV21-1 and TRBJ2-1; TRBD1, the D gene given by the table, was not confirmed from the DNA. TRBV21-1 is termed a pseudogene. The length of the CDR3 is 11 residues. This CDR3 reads CARKERYREFF. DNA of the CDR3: TGTGCAAGAAAAGAGCGTTACCGGGAGTTCTTC.

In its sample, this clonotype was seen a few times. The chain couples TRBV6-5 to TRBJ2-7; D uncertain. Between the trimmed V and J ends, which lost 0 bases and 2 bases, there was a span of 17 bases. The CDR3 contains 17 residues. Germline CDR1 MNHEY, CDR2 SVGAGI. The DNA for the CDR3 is TGTGCCAGCAGTTACTCGGTGCCCCCGGACGGAACCTACGAGCAGTACTTC. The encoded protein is CASSYSVPPDGTYEQYF.

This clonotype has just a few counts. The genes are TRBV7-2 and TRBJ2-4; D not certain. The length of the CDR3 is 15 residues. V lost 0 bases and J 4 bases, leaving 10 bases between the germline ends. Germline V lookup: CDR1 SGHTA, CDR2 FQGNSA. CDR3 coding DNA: TGTGCCAGCAGCTTAGCTTTGTTGGAGAAAAACATTCAGTACTTC. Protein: CASSLALLEKNIQYF.

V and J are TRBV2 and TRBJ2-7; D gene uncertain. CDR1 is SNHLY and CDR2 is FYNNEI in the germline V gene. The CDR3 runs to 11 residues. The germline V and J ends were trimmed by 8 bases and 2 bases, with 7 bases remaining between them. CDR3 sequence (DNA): TGTGCCAGCCTTACGACCTACGAGCAGTACTTC. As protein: CASLTTYEQYF.

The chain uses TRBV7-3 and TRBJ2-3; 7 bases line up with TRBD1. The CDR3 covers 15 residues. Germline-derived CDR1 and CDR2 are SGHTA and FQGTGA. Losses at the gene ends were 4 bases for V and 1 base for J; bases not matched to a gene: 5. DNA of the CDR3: TGTGCCAGCAGCTCCATGGGACAGCGCACAGATACGCAGTATTTT. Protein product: CASSSMGQRTDTQYF.

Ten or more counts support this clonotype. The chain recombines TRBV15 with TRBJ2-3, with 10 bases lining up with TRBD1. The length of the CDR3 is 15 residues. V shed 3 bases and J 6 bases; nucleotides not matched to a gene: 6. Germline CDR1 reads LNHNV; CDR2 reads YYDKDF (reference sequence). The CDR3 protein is CATSSGTGAVDTQYF. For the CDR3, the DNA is TGTGCCACCAGCAGCGGGACAGGGGCGGTGGATACGCAGTATTTT. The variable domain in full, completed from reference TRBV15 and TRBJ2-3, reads DAMVIQNPRYQVTQFGKPVTLSCSQTLNHNVMYWYQQKSSQAPKLLFHYYDKDFNNEADTPDNFQSRRPNTSFCFLDIRSPGLGDTAMYLCATSSGTGAVDTQYFGPGTRLTVL.

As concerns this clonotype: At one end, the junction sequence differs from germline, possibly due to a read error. Written as DNA, the CDR3 is TGTGCTAGCAGCTTAGGAGCCGGACTAGCGGGAGAAGATACGCAGTATTTT. It specifies CASSLGAGLAGEDTQYF. V usage is TRBV7-7 and J usage is TRBJ2-3; 13 bases are shared with TRBD2. The CDR3 loop spans 17 amino acids. Germline V lookup: CDR1 SSHAT, CDR2 FNYEAQ (reference sequence). Looking up the rest from reference TRBV7-7 and TRBJ2-3 gives the full variable domain: GAGVSQSPRYKVTKRGQDVTLRCDPISSHATLYWYQQALGQGPEFLTYFNYEAQPDKSGLPSDRFSAERPEGSISTLTIQRTEQRDSAMYRCASSLGAGLAGEDTQYFGPGTRLTVL.

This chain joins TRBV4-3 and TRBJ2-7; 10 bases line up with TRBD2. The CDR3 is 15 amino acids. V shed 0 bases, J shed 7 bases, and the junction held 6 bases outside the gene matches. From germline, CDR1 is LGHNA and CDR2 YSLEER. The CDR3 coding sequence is TGCGCCAGCAGCCAAGATGTCCTAGCGGGAGTTGAGCAGTACTTC. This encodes CASSQDVLAGVEQYF.

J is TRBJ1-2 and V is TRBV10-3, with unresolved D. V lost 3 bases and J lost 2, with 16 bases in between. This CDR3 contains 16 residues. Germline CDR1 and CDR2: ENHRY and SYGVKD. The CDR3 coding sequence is TGTGCCATCAGTGAACTTAATGGGATGATGAACTATGGCTACACCTTC. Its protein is CAISELNGMMNYGYTF.

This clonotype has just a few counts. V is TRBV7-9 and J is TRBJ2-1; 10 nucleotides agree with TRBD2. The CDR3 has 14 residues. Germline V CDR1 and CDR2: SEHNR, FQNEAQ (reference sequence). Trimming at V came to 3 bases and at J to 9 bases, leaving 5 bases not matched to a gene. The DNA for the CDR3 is TGTGCCAGCAGCTTGGGACTAGCGTTGGGTGAGCAGTTCTTC. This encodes CASSLGLALGEQFF.

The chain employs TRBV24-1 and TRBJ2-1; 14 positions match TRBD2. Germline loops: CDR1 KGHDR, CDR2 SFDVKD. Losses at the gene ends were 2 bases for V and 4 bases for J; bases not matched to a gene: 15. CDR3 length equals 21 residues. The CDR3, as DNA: TGTGCCACCAGTGATTCGGGACTAGCGGGAGATAAAAGAGTTTCGTACAATGAGCAGTTCTTC. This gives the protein CATSDSGLAGDKRVSYNEQFF.

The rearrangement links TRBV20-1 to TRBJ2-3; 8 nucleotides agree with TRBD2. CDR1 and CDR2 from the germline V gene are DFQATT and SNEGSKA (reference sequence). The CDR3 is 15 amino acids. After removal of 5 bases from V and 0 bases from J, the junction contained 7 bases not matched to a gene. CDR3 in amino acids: CSALPAGESTDTQYF. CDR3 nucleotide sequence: TGCAGTGCTCTCCCAGCGGGGGAGAGCACAGATACGCAGTATTTT.

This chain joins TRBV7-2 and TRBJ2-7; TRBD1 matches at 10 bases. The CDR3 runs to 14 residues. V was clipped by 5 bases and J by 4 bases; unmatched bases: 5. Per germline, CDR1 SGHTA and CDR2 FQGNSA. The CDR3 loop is CASSADRGLYEQYF. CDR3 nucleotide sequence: TGTGCCAGCAGCGCCGACAGGGGGCTTTACGAGCAGTACTTC.

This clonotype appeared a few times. CDR3 sequence: CASSARTGYEQYF. The CDR3 DNA follows: TGTGCCAGCAGCGCACGGACTGGCTACGAGCAGTACTTC. This chain joins TRBV7-9 and TRBJ2-7; tentatively, D is TRBD2 (5 bases). CDR1 is SEHNR and CDR2 is FQNEAQ in the germline V gene (reference sequence). CDR3 length: 13 residues. V gave up 5 bases and J gave up 3 bases, with 11 bases separating them.

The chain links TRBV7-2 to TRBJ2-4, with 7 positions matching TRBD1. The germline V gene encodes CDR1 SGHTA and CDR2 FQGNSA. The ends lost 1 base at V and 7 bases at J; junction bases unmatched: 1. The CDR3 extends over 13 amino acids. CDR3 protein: CASSLEQGNIQYF. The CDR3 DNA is TGTGCCAGCAGCTTAGAACAGGGGAACATTCAGTACTTC.

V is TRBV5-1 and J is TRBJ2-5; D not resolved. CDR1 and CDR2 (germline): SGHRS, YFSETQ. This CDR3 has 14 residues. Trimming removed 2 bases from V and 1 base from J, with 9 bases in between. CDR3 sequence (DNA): TGCGCCAGCAGCTTAGAGCTTCTCCAAGAGACCCAGTACTTC. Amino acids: CASSLELLQETQYF.

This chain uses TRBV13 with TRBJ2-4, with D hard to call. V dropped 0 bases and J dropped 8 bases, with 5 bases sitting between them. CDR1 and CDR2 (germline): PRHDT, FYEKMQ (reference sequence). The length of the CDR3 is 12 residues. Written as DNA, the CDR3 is TGTGCCAGCAGCTTAGGCTTAGACATTCAGTACTTC. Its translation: CASSLGLDIQYF.

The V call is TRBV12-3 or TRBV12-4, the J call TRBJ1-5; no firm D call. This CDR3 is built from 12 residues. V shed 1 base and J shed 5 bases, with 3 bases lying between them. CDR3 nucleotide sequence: TGTGCCAGCAGTTTAGTCTATCAGCCCCAGCATTTT. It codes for CASSLVYQPQHF.

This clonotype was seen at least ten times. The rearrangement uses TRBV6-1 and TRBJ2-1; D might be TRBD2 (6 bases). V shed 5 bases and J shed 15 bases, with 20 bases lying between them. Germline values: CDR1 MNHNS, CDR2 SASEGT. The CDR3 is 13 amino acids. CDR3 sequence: CASSPLRREHLFF. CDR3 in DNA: TGTGCCAGCAGTCCACTGCGACGGGAGCATCTGTTCTTC.

The CDR3 DNA reads as TGCGCCAGCAGTCAAACATACTCTTCCTACAATGAGCAGTTCTTC. The encoded protein is CASSQTYSSYNEQFF. This chain links TRBV5-1 with TRBJ2-1; no firm D call. Trimming cost V 5 bases and J 1 base, with 13 bases left between them. Germline V gene lookup returns CDR1 SGHRS and CDR2 YFSETQ. The CDR3 has 15 residues.

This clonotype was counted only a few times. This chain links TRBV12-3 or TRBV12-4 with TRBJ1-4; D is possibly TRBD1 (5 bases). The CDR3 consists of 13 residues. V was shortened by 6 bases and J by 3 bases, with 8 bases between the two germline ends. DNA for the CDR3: TGTGCCAGCAGGCCGGGACCTAATGAAAAACTGTTTTTT. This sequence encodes CASRPGPNEKLFF.

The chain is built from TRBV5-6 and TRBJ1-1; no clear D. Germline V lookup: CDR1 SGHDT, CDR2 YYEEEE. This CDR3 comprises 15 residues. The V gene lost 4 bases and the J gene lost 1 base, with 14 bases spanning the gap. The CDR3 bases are TGTGCCAGCAGCCGATTAGACACCTCGAACACTGAAGCTTTCTTT. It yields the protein CASSRLDTSNTEAFF.

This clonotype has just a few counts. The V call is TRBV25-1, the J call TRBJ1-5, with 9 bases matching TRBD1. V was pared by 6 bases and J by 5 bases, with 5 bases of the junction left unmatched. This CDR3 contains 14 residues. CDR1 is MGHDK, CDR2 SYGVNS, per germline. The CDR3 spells CASRGGQGHQPQHF. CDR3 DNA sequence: TGTGCCAGCAGGGGGGGACAGGGCCATCAGCCCCAGCATTTT.